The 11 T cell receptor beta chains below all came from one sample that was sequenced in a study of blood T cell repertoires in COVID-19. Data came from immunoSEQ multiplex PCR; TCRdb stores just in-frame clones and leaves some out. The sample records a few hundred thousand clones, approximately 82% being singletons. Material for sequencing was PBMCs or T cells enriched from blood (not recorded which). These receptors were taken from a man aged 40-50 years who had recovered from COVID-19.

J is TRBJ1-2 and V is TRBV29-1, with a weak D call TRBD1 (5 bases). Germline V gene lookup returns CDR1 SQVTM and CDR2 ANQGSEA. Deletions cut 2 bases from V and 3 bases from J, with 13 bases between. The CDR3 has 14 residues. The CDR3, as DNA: TGCAGCGTTGAAATCGGTGGAGGGGACTATGGCTACACCTTC. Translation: CSVEIGGGDYGYTF.

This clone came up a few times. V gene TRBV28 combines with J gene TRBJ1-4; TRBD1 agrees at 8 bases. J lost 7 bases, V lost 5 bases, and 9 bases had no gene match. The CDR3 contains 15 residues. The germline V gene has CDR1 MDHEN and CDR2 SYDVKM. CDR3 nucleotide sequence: TGTGCCAGCAGTCTCCCGACAGGGACAGGTGAAAAACTGTTTTTT. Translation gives CASSLPTGTGEKLFF.

CDR3 in DNA: TGCGCCAGCAGCCAAGGTCCTCTAGCGGGTGAGCAGTTCTTC. Its protein is CASSQGPLAGEQFF. The chain employs TRBV4-1 and TRBJ2-1; 8 nucleotides agree with TRBD2. Germline V gives CDR1 MGHRA, CDR2 YSYEKL. This CDR3 comprises 14 residues. Trimming removed 1 base from V and 9 bases from J; junction bases left unmatched: 5.

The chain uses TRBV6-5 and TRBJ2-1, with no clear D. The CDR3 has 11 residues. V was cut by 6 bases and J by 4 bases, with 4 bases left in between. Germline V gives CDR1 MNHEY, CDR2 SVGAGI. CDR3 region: CASSTYNEQFF. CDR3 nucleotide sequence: TGTGCCAGCAGCACATACAATGAGCAGTTCTTC.

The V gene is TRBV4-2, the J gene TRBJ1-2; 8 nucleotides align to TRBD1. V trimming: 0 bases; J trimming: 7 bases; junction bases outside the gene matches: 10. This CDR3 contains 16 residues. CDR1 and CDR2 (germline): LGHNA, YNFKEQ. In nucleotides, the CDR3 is TGTGCCAGCAGCCAAGATAGGGGGCAGGGGGCGAGTGGCTACACCTTC. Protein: CASSQDRGQGASGYTF.

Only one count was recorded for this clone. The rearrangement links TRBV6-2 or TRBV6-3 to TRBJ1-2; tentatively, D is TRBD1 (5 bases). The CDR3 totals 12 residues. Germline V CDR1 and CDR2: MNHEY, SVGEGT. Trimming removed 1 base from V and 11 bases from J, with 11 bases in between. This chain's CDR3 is CASSYYGGVYTF. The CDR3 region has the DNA TGTGCCAGCAGTTACTACGGGGGAGTATACACCTTC.

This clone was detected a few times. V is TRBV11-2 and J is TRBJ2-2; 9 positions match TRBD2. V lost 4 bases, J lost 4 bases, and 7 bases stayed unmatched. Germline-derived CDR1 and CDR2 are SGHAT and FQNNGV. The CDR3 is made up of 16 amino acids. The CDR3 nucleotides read TGTGCCAGCAGCTACCTTCGAGCGGGGGGCACCGGGGAGCTGTTTTTT. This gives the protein CASSYLRAGGTGELFF.

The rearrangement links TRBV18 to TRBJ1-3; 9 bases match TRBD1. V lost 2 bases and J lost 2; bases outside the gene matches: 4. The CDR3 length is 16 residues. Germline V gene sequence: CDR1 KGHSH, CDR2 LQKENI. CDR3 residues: CASSPNRQGAGNTIYF. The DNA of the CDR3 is TGTGCCAGCTCACCAAACCGACAGGGGGCTGGAAACACCATATATTTT.

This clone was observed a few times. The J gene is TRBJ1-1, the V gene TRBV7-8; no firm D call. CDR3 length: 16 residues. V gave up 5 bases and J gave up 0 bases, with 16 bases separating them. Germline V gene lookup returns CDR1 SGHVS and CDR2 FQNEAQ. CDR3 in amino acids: CASSPFSVVMNTEAFF. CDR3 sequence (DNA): TGTGCCAGCAGCCCATTCTCGGTGGTTATGAACACTGAAGCTTTCTTT.

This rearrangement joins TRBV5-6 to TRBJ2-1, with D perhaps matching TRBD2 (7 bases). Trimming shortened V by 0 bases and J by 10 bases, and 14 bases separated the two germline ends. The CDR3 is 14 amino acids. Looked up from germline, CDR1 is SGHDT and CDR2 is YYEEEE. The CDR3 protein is CASSLGGGGPEQFF. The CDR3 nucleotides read TGTGCCAGCAGCTTGGGCGGGGGCGGGCCAGAGCAGTTCTTC.

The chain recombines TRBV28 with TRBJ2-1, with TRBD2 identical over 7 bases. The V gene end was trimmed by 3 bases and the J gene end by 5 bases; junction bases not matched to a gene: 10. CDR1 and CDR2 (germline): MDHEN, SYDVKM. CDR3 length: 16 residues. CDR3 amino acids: CASSFHRLAEDNEQFF. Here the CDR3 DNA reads TGTGCCAGCAGTTTTCATCGTCTAGCGGAAGACAATGAGCAGTTCTTC. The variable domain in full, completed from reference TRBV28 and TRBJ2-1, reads DVKVTQSSRYLVKRTGEKVFLECVQDMDHENMFWYRQDPGLGLRLIYFSYDVKMKEKGDIPEGYSVSREKKERFSLILESASTNQTSMYLCASSFHRLAEDNEQFFGPGTRLTVL.